Below, one T cell receptor beta chain is given with its context. Its cognate antigen is unknown. Molecular-barcoded quantitative 5'-RACE produced these TCR beta libraries. From the 5' RACE reads, TCRdb called clonotypes with MiXCR, one entry per CDR3 protein. The table records about 360,000 distinct CDR3 sequences, 20% to 25% of them present only once. This record belongs to a study of CD8 T cells in ankylosing spondylitis. Study-wide points: Several highly homologous variants made up a TCR beta motif that seemed to typify ankylosing spondylitis blood. Disease-linked clones reportedly showed significant enrichment in matched ankylosing spondylitis synovial fluid. Certain motif variants had earlier been reported in reactive arthritis synovial fluid and blood.

The J segment lost 4 bases and the V segment lost 6 bases, leaving 7 bases of the junction unmatched. The CDR3 is 14 residues long. The germline CDR1 and CDR2 sequences are ENHRY and SYGVKD. The V call is TRBV10-3, the J call TRBJ2-7; 9 nucleotides line up with TRBD1. The sequencing sample was made of blood, either unsorted or a sorted T cell fraction (not recorded which). This TCR was sampled from a male donor with ankylosing spondylitis or in good health (not recorded which). CDR3 bases: TGTGCCATCAGCGATGGACAGGGGTGGTACGAGCAGTACTTC. Protein: CAISDGQGWYEQYF.